The source of this T cell receptor (beta chain) is a study of T cell repertoires in cytomegalovirus infection. General study findings and limits: CMV-specific HLA-C-restricted TCR beta clonotypes dominated the ex vivo response.

A single record per CDR3 protein comes from TCRdb applying MiXCR to the reads. Here the sample spans about 260,000 distinct CDR3 sequences, roughly 9.1% being singletons. The CDR3 totals 16 residues. The ends were cut back, 8 bases at V and 0 bases at J, with 17 bases in the middle. Germline CDR1 and CDR2: MNHNY and SVGAGI (reference sequence). Ten or more counts support this clonotype. Antigen: not known. Sequencing used PBMCs. The gene calls are TRBV6-6 and TRBJ1-3; tentative D call: TRBD1 (6 bases). This sequence originates from a human donor in good health (CMV status not recorded). Some clones in this sample may be carry-over from other donors' samples. CDR3 residues: CASRDKLRSSGNTIYF. The CDR3 DNA sequence: TGTGCCAGCCGGGACAAACTCCGTTCCTCTGGAAACACCATATATTTT.